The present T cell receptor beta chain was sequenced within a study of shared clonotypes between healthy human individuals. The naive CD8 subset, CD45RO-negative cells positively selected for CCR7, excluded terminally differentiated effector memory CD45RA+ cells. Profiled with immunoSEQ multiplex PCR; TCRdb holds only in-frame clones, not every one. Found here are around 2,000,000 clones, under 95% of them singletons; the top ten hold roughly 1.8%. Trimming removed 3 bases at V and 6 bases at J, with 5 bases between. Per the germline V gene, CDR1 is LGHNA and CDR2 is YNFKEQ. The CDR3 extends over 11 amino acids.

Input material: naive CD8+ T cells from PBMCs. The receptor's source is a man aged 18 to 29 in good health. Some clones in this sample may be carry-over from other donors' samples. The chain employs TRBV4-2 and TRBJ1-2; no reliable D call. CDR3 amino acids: CASSHSDGYTF. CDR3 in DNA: TGTGCCAGCAGCCATTCAGATGGCTACACCTTC.